This T cell receptor (beta chain) was obtained from a study of blood T cell repertoires in COVID-19. Looking at the study overall: The United States, Italy and Spain were the sources of the acute and convalescent COVID-19 samples. The analysed material was cDNA or gDNA that came from T cells, B-cell-depleted T cells, or PBMCs.

Under the authors' procedure: Quantification of nucleated cells was approximated via reference gene primer amplification. Measured with immunoSEQ multiplex PCR; TCRdb has only the in-frame clones, and not every one. The V and J calls and the clone size are those of that table, but D and trimming were determined from the DNA. The table shows approximately 150,000 clones, with about four fifths occurring only once. This CDR3 has 16 amino acids. CDR1 and CDR2 (germline): SGDLS, YYNGEE. The trim removed 2 bases at V and 4 bases at J, leaving 11 bases unmatched. This TCR was recovered from a human donor in a cohort sampled during active COVID-19. Sequencing input: peripheral blood. The V and J genes are TRBV9 and TRBJ1-2; 7 bases line up with TRBD1. The DNA of the CDR3 is TGTGCCAGCAGCGTGATGCGGGCAGGGGGGTTCTATGGCTACACCTTC. Protein sequence: CASSVMRAGGFYGYTF.